This TCR beta chain was profiled in a study of cytomegalovirus exposure and HLA in healthy donors. About the research overall: Sequencing of about 179 million T cells in an earlier analysis found 100 million to 140 million unique TCR beta sequences. Unique TCRs from HLA-typed donors, 80 million to 100 million of them, were held in an early data release.

13 Jbeta primers and 60 Vbeta primers were used for the PCR. Measured with immunoSEQ multiplex PCR; TCRdb has only the in-frame clones, and not every one. This sample's table has around 150,000 clones. The V gene end was trimmed by 3 bases and the J gene end by 6 bases; junction bases not matched to a gene: 3. The CDR3 contains 13 residues. Germline V gives CDR1 SGHKS, CDR2 YYEKEE (reference sequence). This sequence was found in a man in his forties in good health and CMV-seronegative. The chain uses TRBV5-5 and TRBJ2-1; the match to TRBD2 covers 7 bases. Specimen: PBMCs. As DNA, the CDR3 is TGTGCCAGCAGCTGGACGGGGGGCAATGAGCAGTTCTTC. Translating it yields CASSWTGGNEQFF.